These T cell receptor beta chains were read from a single sample in a study of cytomegalovirus exposure and HLA in healthy donors. Generated by immunoSEQ multiplex PCR, the TCRdb table keeps only in-frame clones and is missing some. The repertoire holds 100,000 to 150,000 clones, with around 80% as singletons. The sample was PBMCs. The receptors shown here come from a female donor in good health and CMV-seronegative. The conserved cysteine and the conserved F or W are not part of the CDR3 here.

j_gene: TRBJ1-1
v_gene: TRBV11-2
CDR3aa: ASSDRVRVRNTEAF

j_gene: TRBJ2-1
v_gene: TRBV5-1
CDR3aa: ASSGDTSGGVNEQF

j_gene: TRBJ2-3
v_gene: TRBV10-2
CDR3aa: ASRELAGGPLTQY

j_gene: TRBJ2-4
v_gene: TRBV5-6
CDR3aa: ASSLETSRIQY

j_gene: TRBJ1-6
v_gene: TRBV5-1
CDR3aa: ASSLGTGDYNSPLH

j_gene: TRBJ2-2
v_gene: TRBV2
CDR3aa: ASSGGRNTGELF

j_gene: TRBJ1-1
v_gene: TRBV28
CDR3aa: ASSPQAREAF

j_gene: TRBJ2-1
v_gene: TRBV6-6
CDR3aa: ASREPGLDNEQF

j_gene: TRBJ1-3
v_gene: TRBV28
CDR3aa: ASSTPGSGNTIY

j_gene: TRBJ2-2
v_gene: TRBV2
CDR3aa: ASNGARNTGELF

j_gene: TRBJ2-3
v_gene: TRBV6-1
CDR3aa: ASLQIRGTDTQY

j_gene: TRBJ1-1
v_gene: TRBV25-1
CDR3aa: ASSESSRYTEAF

j_gene: TRBJ1-1
v_gene: TRBV7-3
CDR3aa: ASSLSGNTEAF

j_gene: TRBJ1-6
v_gene: TRBV27
CDR3aa: ASSSYNSPLH

j_gene: TRBJ1-2
v_gene: TRBV25-1
CDR3aa: ASSGHADYGYT

j_gene: TRBJ2-7
v_gene: TRBV7-9
CDR3aa: ASSFGGGEVPYEQY

j_gene: TRBJ2-1
v_gene: TRBV7-9
CDR3aa: SSSQGLAGGYNEQF

j_gene: TRBJ1-2
v_gene: TRBV14
CDR3aa: ASSLQIDYGYT

j_gene: TRBJ2-7
v_gene: TRBV11-2
CDR3aa: ASSLGAASSYEQY

j_gene: TRBJ2-3
v_gene: TRBV19
CDR3aa: ASSPTGGRDTQY

j_gene: TRBJ2-7
v_gene: TRBV28
CDR3aa: ASSSWTGGKGEQY

j_gene: TRBJ2-7
v_gene: TRBV28
CDR3aa: ASSLWDLLD

j_gene: TRBJ1-2
v_gene: TRBV28
CDR3aa: ASRTTGGLYGYT

j_gene: TRBJ2-1
v_gene: TRBV5-1
CDR3aa: ASSPSGRDTYNEQF

j_gene: TRBJ2-7
v_gene: TRBV11-2
CDR3aa: ASSSRPMREGEQY

j_gene: TRBJ2-3
v_gene: TRBV5-1
CDR3aa: ASSPGLADADTQY

j_gene: TRBJ1-3
v_gene: TRBV11-2
CDR3aa: ASSSLQGSFGNTIY

j_gene: TRBJ1-3
v_gene: TRBV30
CDR3aa: AGKEISSGNTIY

j_gene: TRBJ1-1
v_gene: TRBV30
CDR3aa: AWSVFGRGYTEAF

j_gene: TRBJ1-1
v_gene: TRBV28
CDR3aa: ASSLDSQSLNTEAF

j_gene: TRBJ2-1
v_gene: TRBV6-4
CDR3aa: ASSDPRTNNEQF

j_gene: TRBJ2-1
v_gene: TRBV19
CDR3aa: ASSIGQNYNEQF

j_gene: TRBJ1-2
v_gene: TRBV5-6
CDR3aa: ASSAQGVRYGYT

j_gene: TRBJ2-2
v_gene: TRBV19
CDR3aa: ASSTDRGGGELF

j_gene: TRBJ1-1
v_gene: TRBV4-1
CDR3aa: ASSQDPVMGRREAF

j_gene: TRBJ2-7
v_gene: TRBV6-5
CDR3aa: ASSYFGSRSYEQY

j_gene: TRBJ1-6
v_gene: TRBV9
CDR3aa: ASSGRGGSETVNSPLH

j_gene: TRBJ2-1
v_gene: TRBV6-6
CDR3aa: ASSYSIEEVPF

j_gene: TRBJ2-4
v_gene: TRBV18
CDR3aa: ASSPRDLADSQY

j_gene: TRBJ2-7
v_gene: TRBV27
CDR3aa: ASSAGTGYEQY

j_gene: TRBJ1-2
v_gene: TRBV6-5
CDR3aa: ASRRGPLSDGYT

j_gene: TRBJ2-1
v_gene: TRBV7-2
CDR3aa: ASSRGAGRYNEQF